These 28 T cell receptor beta chains were all obtained from the same sample, sequenced in a study of T cell responses to AZD1222 COVID-19 vaccine. Some clones are missing from TCRdb's copy, which holds only in-frame ones; the method was immunoSEQ multiplex PCR. Of about 100,000 clones in the sample, approximately 86% were seen once. The input for sequencing was peripheral blood, taken on day 0 of AZD1222 vaccination. The receptor source for this set is an adult in good health.

This rearrangement joins TRBV11-3 to TRBJ1-5, with 8 nucleotides matching TRBD1. V lost 0 bases, J lost 0 bases, and 4 bases stayed unmatched. The CDR3 runs to 17 residues. From germline, CDR1 is SGHNT and CDR2 YENEEA. Written as DNA, the CDR3 is TGTGCCAGCAGCTTAGACAGGGGGCGTCTTAGCAATCAGCCCCAGCATTTT. Amino acids: CASSLDRGRLSNQPQHF. Full variable domain (rest looked up from reference TRBV11-3 and TRBJ1-5): EAGVVQSPRYKIIEKKQPVAFWCNPISGHNTLYWYLQNLGQGPELLIRYENEEAVDDSQLPKDRFSAERLKGVDSTLKIQPAELGDSAVYLCASSLDRGRLSNQPQHFGDGTRLSIL.

The chain joins TRBV10-1 to TRBJ2-1; D may be TRBD1 or TRBD2 (6 bases each). The CDR3 extends over 13 amino acids. Trimming removed 3 bases at V and 7 bases at J, with 10 bases between. In germline, CDR1 is WNHNN, CDR2 SYGVQD (reference sequence). The CDR3 nucleotides are TGCGCCAGCAGTGAAGGGGGGCTTAATGAGCAGTTCTTC. Translation: CASSEGGLNEQFF.

The chain links TRBV3-1 (or the pseudogene TRBV3-2) to TRBJ2-5; TRBD2 agrees at 12 bases. V dropped 1 base and J dropped 5; count of bases not matched to a gene: 11. The CDR3 extends over 18 amino acids. Germline CDR1 is LGHDT and CDR2 is YNNKEL (reference sequence). The CDR3 DNA reads TGTGCCAGCAGCCAAGTCTTGACTAGCGGGAGTATTACGGAGACCCAGTACTTC. It codes for CASSQVLTSGSITETQYF.

This clone was recorded once. This chain links TRBV7-9 with TRBJ1-2; 10 bases line up with TRBD1. Germline CDR1 and CDR2: SEHNR and FQNEAQ (reference sequence). V lost 6 bases to trimming and J lost 7 bases; unmatched junction nucleotides: 5. This CDR3 contains 13 residues. This CDR3 reads CASRRQGAVGYTF. The CDR3, as DNA: TGTGCCAGCAGGAGACAGGGGGCGGTTGGCTACACCTTC.

The chain has TRBV2 and TRBJ1-5; TRBD1 matches at 11 bases. The CDR3 totals 16 residues. Looked up from germline, CDR1 is SNHLY and CDR2 is FYNNEI. V shed 1 base, J shed 8 bases, and the junction held 7 bases outside the gene matches. This CDR3 reads CASSEGGQGGWEPQHF. For the CDR3, the DNA is TGTGCCAGCAGTGAAGGGGGACAGGGGGGCTGGGAGCCCCAGCATTTT. Drawing the rest from reference TRBV2 and TRBJ1-5, the complete variable domain is EPEVTQTPSHQVTQMGQEVILRCVPISNHLYFYWYRQILGQKVEFLVSFYNNEISEKSEIFDDQFSVERPDGSNFTLKIRSTKLEDSAMYFCASSEGGQGGWEPQHFGDGTRLSIL.

The CDR3 protein is CASSQSNYGYTF. The CDR3 nucleotides are TGTGCCAGCAGCCAGTCGAACTATGGCTACACCTTC. This chain links TRBV3-1 (or the pseudogene TRBV3-2) with TRBJ1-2; D is ambiguous. The V end was cut by 3 bases, the J end by 2 bases, with 4 bases between. This CDR3 has 12 residues. The germline gives CDR1 LGHDT, CDR2 YNNKEL (reference sequence).

The chain employs TRBV4-3 and TRBJ1-5, with no clear D. Per germline, CDR1 LGHNA and CDR2 YSLEER. The CDR3 consists of 13 residues. The V gene lost 1 base and the J gene lost 3 bases, with 4 bases spanning the gap. This chain's CDR3 is CASSQGVNQPQHF. The CDR3 nucleotides read TGCGCCAGCAGCCAAGGGGTCAATCAGCCCCAGCATTTT.

The V call is TRBV6-2 or TRBV6-3, the J call TRBJ2-5; 7 bases are a match to TRBD2. With 0 bases clipped from V and 2 bases from J, the junction kept 3 bases outside the gene matches. Germline V gene lookup returns CDR1 MNHEY and CDR2 SVGEGT. This CDR3 spans 15 amino acids. The CDR3 DNA is TGTGCCAGCAGTTACTCAGGGACTAATCAAGAGACCCAGTACTTC. It encodes CASSYSGTNQETQYF.

The V call is TRBV29-1, the J call TRBJ1-1; no definite D call. The germline V gene has CDR1 SQVTM and CDR2 ANQGSEA. Trimming took 7 bases from V and 1 from J, leaving 13 bases between them. The CDR3 length is 13 residues. The CDR3 sequence is CSAESYSNTEAFF. The CDR3, as DNA: TGCAGCGCCGAAAGTTATTCGAACACTGAAGCTTTCTTT.

The gene calls are TRBV6-2 or TRBV6-3 and TRBJ1-1; D unresolved. Germline V CDR1 and CDR2: MNHEY, SVGEGT. The CDR3 is 14 amino acids. The V gene lost 5 bases and the J gene lost 0 bases, with 10 bases spanning the gap. The CDR3 sequence: CASSHARLNTEAFF. The CDR3 nucleotides are TGTGCCAGCAGTCACGCCCGGTTGAACACTGAAGCTTTCTTT.

The rearrangement joins TRBV6-6 to TRBJ1-1, with 9 bases aligning to TRBD1. Trimming at V came to 5 bases and at J to 1 base, leaving 8 bases not matched to a gene. This CDR3 has 16 residues. Per germline, CDR1 MNHNY and CDR2 SVGAGI (reference sequence). The DNA for the CDR3 is TGTGCCAGCAGTCCCACCGGGACAGGGTCGAACACTGAAGCTTTCTTT. Translated: CASSPTGTGSNTEAFF.

J is TRBJ2-1 and V is TRBV11-1, with a possible D match to TRBD2 (6 bases). V was shortened by 2 bases and J by 4 bases, with 12 bases between the two germline ends. This CDR3 has 15 amino acids. Per the germline V gene, CDR1 is SGHAT and CDR2 is FQDESV (reference sequence). The CDR3 loop reads CASSLFGRTYNEQFF. CDR3 DNA sequence: TGTGCCAGCAGCTTATTCGGGAGAACTTACAATGAGCAGTTCTTC.

The chain combines TRBV27 with TRBJ2-7, with 10 bases fitting TRBD1. CDR1 is MNHEY and CDR2 is SMNVEV in the germline V gene (reference sequence). After removal of 5 bases from V and 3 bases from J, the junction contained 10 bases not matched to a gene. The CDR3 has 16 amino acids. The CDR3 coding sequence is TGTGCCAGCAGTCGACAGGGGGCGGGGTACGGCTACGAGCAGTACTTC. It specifies CASSRQGAGYGYEQYF.

The V and J genes are TRBV30 and TRBJ2-5; 10 bases line up with TRBD2. Germline V gives CDR1 GTSNPN, CDR2 SVGIG (reference sequence). V dropped 2 bases and J dropped 3; count of bases not matched to a gene: 6. The CDR3 spans 15 residues. DNA of the CDR3: TGTGCCTGGAGTTTTAGAACTAGCGGGGAAGAGACCCAGTACTTC. This sequence encodes CAWSFRTSGEETQYF.

The V gene is TRBV7-9, the J gene TRBJ2-2; D is tentatively TRBD1 or TRBD2 (5 bases each). Looked up from germline, CDR1 is SEHNR and CDR2 is FQNEAQ (reference sequence). This CDR3 region has 16 residues. V lost 4 bases to trimming and J lost 1 base, with 13 bases between them. The CDR3 nucleotides read TGTGCCAGCAGCTCCCATCGTGGGGGGAACACCGGGGAGCTGTTTTTT. Protein product: CASSSHRGGNTGELFF. The entire variable domain, with the rest obtained from reference TRBV7-9 and TRBJ2-2, is as follows: DTGVSQNPRHKITKRGQNVTFRCDPISEHNRLYWYRQTLGQGPEFLTYFQNEAQLEKSRLLSDRFSAERPKGSFSTLEIQRTEQGDSAMYLCASSSHRGGNTGELFFGEGSRLTVL.

The V call is TRBV7-9, the J call TRBJ1-2; TRBD1 is a possible D gene (5 bases). The CDR3 sequence is 11 residues long. Germline V gene lookup returns CDR1 SEHNR and CDR2 FQNEAQ (reference sequence). V was pared by 5 bases and J by 7 bases, with 8 bases between. The CDR3 region has the DNA TGTGCCAGCAGCGTGCAGGGTGGCTACACCTTC. It encodes CASSVQGGYTF.

The chain links TRBV5-1 to TRBJ2-3; TRBD2 matches 9 bases. The trim removed 6 bases at V and 2 bases at J, leaving 4 bases unmatched. From germline, CDR1 is SGHRS and CDR2 YFSETQ. The CDR3 length is 14 residues. CDR3 bases: TGCGCCAGCATCCCTAGCGGGACCACAGATACGCAGTATTTT. Translated, it gives CASIPSGTTDTQYF.

The rearrangement uses TRBV7-2 and TRBJ1-1; TRBD1 matches at 10 bases. The CDR3 contains 14 residues. Germline CDR1 reads SGHTA; CDR2 reads FQGNSA. After removal of 1 base from V and 9 bases from J, the junction contained 5 bases not matched to a gene. Written as DNA, the CDR3 is TGTGCCAGCAGCTTAGACGGGACAGGGGAAAAAGCTTTCTTT. Its protein is CASSLDGTGEKAFF.

The V and J genes are TRBV6-5 and TRBJ1-2; 9 bases are shared with TRBD1. The CDR3 totals 15 residues. J was trimmed by 7 bases and V by 2 bases; bases with no gene match: 8. In germline, CDR1 is MNHEY, CDR2 SVGAGI. The CDR3 here is CASSYATGGDGGYTF. CDR3 in DNA: TGTGCCAGCAGTTACGCGACAGGGGGTGATGGTGGCTACACCTTC.

As DNA, the CDR3 is TGTGCCAGCAGTTACCCCGAGACAGGGGGCACCGGGGAGCTGTTTTTT. Its protein product is CASSYPETGGTGELFF. The chain employs TRBV2 and TRBJ2-2, with TRBD1 identical over 9 bases. Germline loops: CDR1 SNHLY, CDR2 FYNNEI. The trim removed 5 bases at V and 4 bases at J, leaving 8 bases unmatched. The CDR3 has 16 amino acids. Drawing the rest from reference TRBV2 and TRBJ2-2, the complete variable domain is EPEVTQTPSHQVTQMGQEVILRCVPISNHLYFYWYRQILGQKVEFLVSFYNNEISEKSEIFDDQFSVERPDGSNFTLKIRSTKLEDSAMYFCASSYPETGGTGELFFGEGSRLTVL.

V is TRBV7-9 and J is TRBJ1-1; D is ambiguous. CDR1 and CDR2 from the germline V gene are SEHNR and FQNEAQ (reference sequence). This CDR3 has 14 residues. Trimming took off 4 bases at V and 0 bases at J, with 9 bases between the two ends. CDR3: CASSSLGMNTEAFF. The CDR3 DNA reads as TGTGCCAGCAGCTCACTCGGCATGAACACTGAAGCTTTCTTT.

For the CDR3, the DNA is TGTGCCAGCAGCCAAGATTGGATGAGCGGGGGGGCCGTAGATACGCAGTATTTT. Its translation is CASSQDWMSGGAVDTQYF. The V call is TRBV4-2, the J call TRBJ2-3; 10 nucleotides align to TRBD2. The CDR3 is 18 amino acids. Germline CDR1 reads LGHNA; CDR2 reads YNFKEQ. V dropped 0 bases and J dropped 5; count of bases not matched to a gene: 11.

The rearrangement links TRBV7-9 to TRBJ2-5; TRBD1 or TRBD2 may be the D gene (7 bases each). The CDR3 has 15 residues. V was trimmed by 5 bases and J by 7 bases, leaving 20 bases between them. From germline, CDR1 is SEHNR and CDR2 FQNEAQ (reference sequence). The CDR3 region is CASSTDRAGARTQYF. The CDR3, as DNA: TGTGCCAGCAGCACCGACAGGGCGGGGGCCCGGACCCAGTACTTC. Full variable domain (remainder filled in from reference TRBV7-9 and TRBJ2-5): DTGVSQNPRHKITKRGQNVTFRCDPISEHNRLYWYRQTLGQGPEFLTYFQNEAQLEKSRLLSDRFSAERPKGSFSTLEIQRTEQGDSAMYLCASSTDRAGARTQYFGPGTRLLVL.

V usage is TRBV11-2 and J usage is TRBJ1-2; D not certain. CDR1 SGHAT and CDR2 FQNNGV come from the germline V gene. This CDR3 is 11 amino acids long. V was pared by 4 bases and J by 12 bases, with 12 bases between. CDR3 loop: CASSSARVHTF. CDR3 coding DNA: TGTGCCAGCAGCTCCGCAAGGGTTCACACCTTC.

V usage is TRBV18 and J usage is TRBJ2-1; D remains unclear. Looked up from germline, CDR1 is KGHSH and CDR2 is LQKENI. The CDR3 spans 16 residues. V lost 5 bases and J lost 2, with 16 bases in between. The CDR3 DNA reads TGTGCCAGCTCAGAGTTCGAGACTCCACCCTACAATGAGCAGTTCTTC. Protein: CASSEFETPPYNEQFF. The whole variable domain, remainder taken from reference TRBV18 and TRBJ2-1, is NAGVMQNPRHLVRRRGQEARLRCSPMKGHSHVYWYRQLPEEGLKFMVYLQKENIIDESGMPKERFSAEFPKEGPSILRIQQVVRGDSAAYFCASSEFETPPYNEQFFGPGTRLTVL.

This sequence joins TRBV6-1 and TRBJ1-4; D is possibly TRBD1 (5 bases). The ends were cut back, 3 bases at V and 6 bases at J, with 14 bases in the middle. The germline V gene has CDR1 MNHNS and CDR2 SASEGT. The CDR3 covers 15 residues. The CDR3 sequence is CASSDHQGIDEKLFF. The CDR3 DNA reads as TGTGCCAGCAGTGACCACCAGGGTATCGATGAAAAACTGTTTTTT.

The rearrangement links TRBV30 to TRBJ2-5; D may match TRBD1 or TRBD2 (5 bases each). V was pared by 5 bases and J by 7 bases, with 14 bases between. The CDR3 is 12 amino acids. Germline V gene data show CDR1 as GTSNPN and CDR2 as SVGIG (reference sequence). CDR3 in amino acids: CAWGTPRGTQYF. CDR3 DNA: TGTGCCTGGGGGACCCCCCGGGGGACCCAGTACTTC.

In the case of this clone: Relative to the germline gene, one junction end is altered; a read error may explain this. V and J are TRBV5-4 and TRBJ2-5, with 7 positions matching TRBD1. The CDR3 covers 14 residues. CDR1 and CDR2 (germline): SGHNT, YYREEE (reference sequence). CDR3 sequence reads: CASSNQGDQETQYF. In nucleotides, the CDR3 is TGTGCCAGCAGCAACCAGGGGGACCAGGAGACCCAGTACTTC.